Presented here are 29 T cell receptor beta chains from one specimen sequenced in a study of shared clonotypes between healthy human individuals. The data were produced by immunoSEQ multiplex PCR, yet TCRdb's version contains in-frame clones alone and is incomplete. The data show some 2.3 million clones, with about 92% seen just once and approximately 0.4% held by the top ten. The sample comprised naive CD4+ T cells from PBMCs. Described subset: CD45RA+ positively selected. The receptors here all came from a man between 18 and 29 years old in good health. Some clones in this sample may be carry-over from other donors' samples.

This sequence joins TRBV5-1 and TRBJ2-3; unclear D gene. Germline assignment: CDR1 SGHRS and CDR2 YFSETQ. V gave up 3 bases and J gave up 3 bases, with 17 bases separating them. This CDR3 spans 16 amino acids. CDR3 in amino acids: CASSYSTSGGTDTQYF. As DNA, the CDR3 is TGCGCCAGCAGCTACAGCACCAGTGGCGGTACAGATACGCAGTATTTT.

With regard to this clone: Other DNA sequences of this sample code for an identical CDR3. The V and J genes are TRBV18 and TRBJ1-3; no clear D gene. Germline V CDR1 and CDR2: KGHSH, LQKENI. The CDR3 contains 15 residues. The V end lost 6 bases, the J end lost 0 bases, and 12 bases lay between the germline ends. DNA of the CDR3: TGTGCCAGCTCCCCTGGACGGAGCTCTGGAAACACCATATATTTT. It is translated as CASSPGRSSGNTIYF.

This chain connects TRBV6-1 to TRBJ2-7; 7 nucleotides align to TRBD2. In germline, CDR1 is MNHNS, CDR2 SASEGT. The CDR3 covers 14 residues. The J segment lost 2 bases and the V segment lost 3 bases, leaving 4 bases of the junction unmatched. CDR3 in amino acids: CASSELAETYEQYF. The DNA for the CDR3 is TGTGCCAGCAGTGAGCTAGCGGAAACCTACGAGCAGTACTTC.

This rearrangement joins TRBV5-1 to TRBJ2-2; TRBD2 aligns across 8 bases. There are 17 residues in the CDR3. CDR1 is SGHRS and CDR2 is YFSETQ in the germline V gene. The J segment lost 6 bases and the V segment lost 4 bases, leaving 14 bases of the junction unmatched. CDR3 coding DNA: TGCGCCAGCAGCCCGACCTTGGCGGGAGGCCCTCCCGGGGAGCTGTTTTTT. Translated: CASSPTLAGGPPGELFF.

CDR3 sequence (DNA): TGTGCCAGCAGACCGACAGGGGGCTTGGGACTACGAGGGCAGTACTTC. This codes for CASRPTGGLGLRGQYF. The V and J genes are TRBV28 and TRBJ2-7; 10 bases align to TRBD1. Germline V gives CDR1 MDHEN, CDR2 SYDVKM. Trimming at V came to 6 bases and at J to 9 bases, leaving 17 bases not matched to a gene. The CDR3 is 16 amino acids. Drawing the rest from reference TRBV28 and TRBJ2-7, the complete variable domain is DVKVTQSSRYLVKRTGEKVFLECVQDMDHENMFWYRQDPGLGLRLIYFSYDVKMKEKGDIPEGYSVSREKKERFSLILESASTNQTSMYLCASRPTGGLGLRGQYFGPGTRLTVT.

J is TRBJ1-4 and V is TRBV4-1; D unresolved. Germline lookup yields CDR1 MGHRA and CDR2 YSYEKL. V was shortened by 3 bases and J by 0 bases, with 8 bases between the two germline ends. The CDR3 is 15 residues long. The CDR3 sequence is CASSQTITTNEKLFF. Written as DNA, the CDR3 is TGCGCCAGCAGCCAGACCATCACAACTAATGAAAAACTGTTTTTT.

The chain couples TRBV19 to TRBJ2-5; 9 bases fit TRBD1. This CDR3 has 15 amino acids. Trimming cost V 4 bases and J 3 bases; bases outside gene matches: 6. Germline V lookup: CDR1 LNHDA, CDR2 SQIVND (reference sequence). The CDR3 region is CASSTYRTGEETQYF. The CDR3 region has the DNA TGTGCCAGTAGTACCTACCGGACAGGGGAAGAGACCCAGTACTTC.

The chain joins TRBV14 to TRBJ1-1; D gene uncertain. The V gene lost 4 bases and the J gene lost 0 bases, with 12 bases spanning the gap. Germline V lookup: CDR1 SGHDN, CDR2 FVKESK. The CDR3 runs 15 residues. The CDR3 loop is CASSLDSPLNTEAFF. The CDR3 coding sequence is TGTGCCAGCAGCCTCGACTCTCCATTGAACACTGAAGCTTTCTTT.

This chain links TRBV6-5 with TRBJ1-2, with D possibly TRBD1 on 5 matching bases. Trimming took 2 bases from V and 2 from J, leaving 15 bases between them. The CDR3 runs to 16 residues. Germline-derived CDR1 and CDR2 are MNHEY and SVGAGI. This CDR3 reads CASSYRFIGVNYGYTF. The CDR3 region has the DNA TGTGCCAGCAGTTACAGGTTTATAGGGGTGAACTATGGCTACACCTTC.

As DNA, the CDR3 is TGTGCCACCGGGGTCACTAGCGGGAGTCCCGGGGAGCTGTTTTTT. This encodes CATGVTSGSPGELFF. The chain joins TRBV7-8 to TRBJ2-2; TRBD2 aligns across 11 bases. CDR3 length: 15 residues. The junction had 10 bases not matched to a gene; V was cut back by 10 bases and J by 6 bases. The germline gives CDR1 SGHVS, CDR2 FQNEAQ.

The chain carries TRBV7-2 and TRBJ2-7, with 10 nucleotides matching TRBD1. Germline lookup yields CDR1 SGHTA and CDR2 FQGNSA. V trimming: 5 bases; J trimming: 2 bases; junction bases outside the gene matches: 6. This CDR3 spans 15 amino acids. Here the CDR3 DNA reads TGTGCCAGCAGCGCGACCGGGACAGGGGCCTACGAGCAGTACTTC. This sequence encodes CASSATGTGAYEQYF.

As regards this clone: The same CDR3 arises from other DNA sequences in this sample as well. Here the CDR3 reads CASSPGTGASYEQYF. DNA for the CDR3: TGTGCCAGCAGTCCCGGGACGGGGGCTTCCTACGAGCAGTACTTC. The chain is built from TRBV7-2 and TRBJ2-7; possibly TRBD1 or TRBD2 for D (6 bases each). This CDR3 has 15 residues. With 6 bases removed from V and 1 base from J, the gap between germline ends came to 16 bases. In germline, CDR1 is SGHTA, CDR2 FQGNSA.

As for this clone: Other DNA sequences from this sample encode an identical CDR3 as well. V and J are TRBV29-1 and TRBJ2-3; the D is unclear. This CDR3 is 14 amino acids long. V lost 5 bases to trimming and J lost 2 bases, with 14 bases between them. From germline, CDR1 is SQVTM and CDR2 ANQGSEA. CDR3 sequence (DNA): TGCAGCGTTCCTGTCTCGATTGACACAGATACGCAGTATTTT. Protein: CSVPVSIDTDTQYF.

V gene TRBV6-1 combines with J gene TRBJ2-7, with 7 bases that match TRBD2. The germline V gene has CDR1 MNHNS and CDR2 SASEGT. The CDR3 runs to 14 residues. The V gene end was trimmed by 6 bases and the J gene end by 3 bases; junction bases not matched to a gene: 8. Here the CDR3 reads CASSKRDPFYEQYF. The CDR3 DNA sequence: TGTGCCAGCAGCAAGCGGGACCCGTTCTACGAGCAGTACTTC.

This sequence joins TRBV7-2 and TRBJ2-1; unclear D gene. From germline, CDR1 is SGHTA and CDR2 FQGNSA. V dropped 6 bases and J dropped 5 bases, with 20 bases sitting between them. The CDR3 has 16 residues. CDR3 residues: CASRKEPAIPNNEQFF. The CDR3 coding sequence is TGTGCCAGCAGGAAGGAACCTGCCATACCTAACAATGAGCAGTTCTTC.

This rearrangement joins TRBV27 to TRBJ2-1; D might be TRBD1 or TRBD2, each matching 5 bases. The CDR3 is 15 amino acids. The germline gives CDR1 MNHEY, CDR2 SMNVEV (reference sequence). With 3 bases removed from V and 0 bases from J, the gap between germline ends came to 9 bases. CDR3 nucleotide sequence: TGTGCCAGCAGTTTTGGGGGAACCTCCTACAATGAGCAGTTCTTC. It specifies CASSFGGTSYNEQFF.

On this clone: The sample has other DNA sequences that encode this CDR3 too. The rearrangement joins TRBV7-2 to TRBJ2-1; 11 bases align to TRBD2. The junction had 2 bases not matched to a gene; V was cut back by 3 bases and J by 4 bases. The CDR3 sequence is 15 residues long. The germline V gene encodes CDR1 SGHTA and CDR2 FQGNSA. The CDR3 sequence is CASSLGLAVYNEQFF. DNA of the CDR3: TGTGCCAGCAGCTTGGGACTAGCGGTTTACAATGAGCAGTTCTTC.

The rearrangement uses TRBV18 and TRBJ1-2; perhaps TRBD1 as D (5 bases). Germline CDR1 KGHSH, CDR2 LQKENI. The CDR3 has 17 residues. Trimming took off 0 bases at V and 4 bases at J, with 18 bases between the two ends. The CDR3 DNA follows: TGTGCCAGCTCACCACCGGGACGGCTTGGTGGGAGCTATGGCTACACCTTC. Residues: CASSPPGRLGGSYGYTF.

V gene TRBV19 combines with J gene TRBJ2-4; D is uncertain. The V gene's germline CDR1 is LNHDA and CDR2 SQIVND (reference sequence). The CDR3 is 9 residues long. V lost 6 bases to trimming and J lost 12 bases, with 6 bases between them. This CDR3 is CASRSTQYF. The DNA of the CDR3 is TGTGCCAGTAGGTCCACTCAGTACTTC.

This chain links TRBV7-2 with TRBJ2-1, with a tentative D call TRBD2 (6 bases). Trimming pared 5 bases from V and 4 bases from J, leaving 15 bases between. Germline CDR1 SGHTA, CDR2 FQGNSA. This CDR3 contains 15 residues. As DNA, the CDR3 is TGTGCCAGCAGCCCCGCGGCTAGCGATTACAATGAGCAGTTCTTC. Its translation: CASSPAASDYNEQFF.

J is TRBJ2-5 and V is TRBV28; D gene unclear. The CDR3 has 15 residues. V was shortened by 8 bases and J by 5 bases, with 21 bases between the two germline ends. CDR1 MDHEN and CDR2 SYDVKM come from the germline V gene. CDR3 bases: TGTGCCAGCTTCCCGCCGGGCAGGCCCCGGGAGACCCAGTACTTC. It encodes CASFPPGRPRETQYF.

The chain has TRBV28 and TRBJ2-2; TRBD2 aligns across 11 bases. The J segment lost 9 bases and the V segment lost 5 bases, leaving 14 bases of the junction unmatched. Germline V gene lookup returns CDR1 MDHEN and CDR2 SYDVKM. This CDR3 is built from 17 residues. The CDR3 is CASSPPTPGTSGRELFF. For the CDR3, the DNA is TGTGCCAGCAGTCCACCCACCCCCGGGACTAGCGGCCGGGAGCTGTTTTTT. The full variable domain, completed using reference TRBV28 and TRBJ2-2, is DVKVTQSSRYLVKRTGEKVFLECVQDMDHENMFWYRQDPGLGLRLIYFSYDVKMKEKGDIPEGYSVSREKKERFSLILESASTNQTSMYLCASSPPTPGTSGRELFFGEGSRLTVL.

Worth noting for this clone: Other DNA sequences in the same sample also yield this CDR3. CDR3 nucleotides: TGTGCCAGCAGCTCAGGGACTAGCGGGTTCAATGAGCAGTTCTTC. Its protein product is CASSSGTSGFNEQFF. This chain links TRBV7-9 with TRBJ2-1; 12 bases are shared with TRBD2. In germline, CDR1 is SEHNR, CDR2 FQNEAQ (reference sequence). V was clipped by 4 bases and J by 6 bases; unmatched bases: 4. This CDR3 has 15 residues.

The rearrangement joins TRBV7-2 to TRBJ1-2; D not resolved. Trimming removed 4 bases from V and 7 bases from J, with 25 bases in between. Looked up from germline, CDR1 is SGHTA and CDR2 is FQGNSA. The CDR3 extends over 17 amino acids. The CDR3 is CASSSRIQTTLLGGYTF. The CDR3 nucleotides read TGTGCCAGCAGCTCGAGGATTCAGACGACACTCCTCGGTGGCTACACCTTC.

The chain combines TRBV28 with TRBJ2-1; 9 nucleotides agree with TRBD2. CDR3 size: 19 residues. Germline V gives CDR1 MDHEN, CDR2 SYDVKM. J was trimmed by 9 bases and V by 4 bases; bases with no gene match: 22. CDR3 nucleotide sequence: TGTGCCAGCAGTTCCCGTTTAGCGGGAGACCCAAGAGGCATGGGTGAGCAGTTCTTC. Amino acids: CASSSRLAGDPRGMGEQFF.

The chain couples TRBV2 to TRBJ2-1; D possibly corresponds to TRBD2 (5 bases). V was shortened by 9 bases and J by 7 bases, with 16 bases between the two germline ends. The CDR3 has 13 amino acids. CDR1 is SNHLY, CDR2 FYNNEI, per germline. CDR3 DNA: TGTGCCAGGTTACACCCCTCGGGGAATGAGCAGTTCTTC. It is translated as CARLHPSGNEQFF.

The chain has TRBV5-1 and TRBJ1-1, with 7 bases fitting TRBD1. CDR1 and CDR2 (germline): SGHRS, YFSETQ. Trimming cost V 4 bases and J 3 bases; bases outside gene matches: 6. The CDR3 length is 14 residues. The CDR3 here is CASSISQGDTEAFF. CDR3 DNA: TGCGCCAGCAGCATCTCCCAGGGGGACACTGAAGCTTTCTTT.

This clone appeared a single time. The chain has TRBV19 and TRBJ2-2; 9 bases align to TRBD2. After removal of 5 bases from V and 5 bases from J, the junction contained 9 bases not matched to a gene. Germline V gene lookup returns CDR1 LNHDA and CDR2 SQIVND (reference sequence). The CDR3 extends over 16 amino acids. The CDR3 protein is CASSFPGTSRTGELFF. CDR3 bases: TGTGCCAGTAGTTTTCCCGGGACTAGCCGGACCGGGGAGCTGTTTTTT.

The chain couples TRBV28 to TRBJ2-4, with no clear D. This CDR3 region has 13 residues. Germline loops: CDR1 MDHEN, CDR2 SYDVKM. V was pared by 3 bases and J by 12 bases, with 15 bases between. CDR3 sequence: CASSFRDPNAQYF. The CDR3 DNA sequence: TGTGCCAGCAGTTTTAGAGACCCAAACGCTCAGTACTTC.